This T cell receptor beta chain is drawn from a study of T cell repertoires in cytomegalovirus infection. TCRdb passed the reads through MiXCR, listing each CDR3 protein once. The sample contains under 250,000 distinct CDR3 sequences, 10% to 15% of which appear only once. CDR1 is SGDLS, CDR2 YYNGEE, per germline. The CDR3 contains 9 residues. The germline V and J ends were trimmed by 4 bases and 12 bases, with 2 bases remaining between them. The receptor was derived from a human donor in good health (CMV status not recorded). Some clones in this sample may be carry-over from other donors' samples. The chain employs TRBV9 and TRBJ1-6; D unresolved. Sequencing was done on a sample of PBMCs. CDR3 sequence: CASSKPLHF. CDR3 sequence (DNA): TGTGCCAGCAGCAAACCCCTCCACTTT.